Presented here are 7 T cell receptor beta chains from one specimen sequenced in a study of tumor-infiltrating lymphocytes in localized non-small cell lung cancer. Using immunoSEQ multiplex PCR, the repertoire was profiled, and TCRdb retains in-frame clones only, with some absent. In the table there are over 3,000 clones, just over 65% of which are singletons. Material for sequencing was uninvolved lung tissue not adjacent to the tumor. These receptors all stem from a human donor with non-small cell lung cancer.

This chain uses TRBV19 with TRBJ1-1; no definite D call. The CDR3 extends over 13 amino acids. Germline V gene lookup returns CDR1 LNHDA and CDR2 SQIVND (reference sequence). V dropped 6 bases and J dropped 4 bases, with 12 bases sitting between them. The CDR3 DNA sequence: TGTGCCAGTAGCCCCTTTTCGGGCACTGAAGCTTTCTTT. Translated: CASSPFSGTEAFF.

This clone was picked up a small number of times. The chain couples TRBV6-6 to TRBJ2-3, with 10 bases that match TRBD1. The junction had 7 bases not matched to a gene; V was cut back by 5 bases and J by 5 bases. The CDR3 contains 15 residues. CDR1 and CDR2 (germline): MNHNY, SVGAGI (reference sequence). CDR3 in amino acids: CASSDTTGGGDTQYF. The CDR3 DNA sequence: TGTGCCAGCAGTGACACGACAGGGGGCGGAGATACGCAGTATTTT.

This clone occurred a few times. The V call is TRBV6-6, the J call TRBJ2-2; no reliable D call. Germline V gives CDR1 MNHNY, CDR2 SVGAGI (reference sequence). The CDR3 totals 12 residues. The germline V and J ends were trimmed by 4 bases and 2 bases, with 2 bases remaining between them. The CDR3 here is CASSLNTGELFF. The CDR3 nucleotides read TGTGCCAGCAGTTTAAACACCGGGGAGCTGTTTTTT.

The chain has TRBV27 and TRBJ2-2; D may correspond to TRBD1 or TRBD2 (5 bases each). CDR1 MNHEY and CDR2 SMNVEV come from the germline V gene (reference sequence). Between the trimmed V and J ends, which lost 0 bases and 2 bases, there was a span of 10 bases. This CDR3 region has 16 residues. The CDR3: CASSLSGTLNTGELFF. The CDR3 DNA follows: TGTGCCAGCAGTTTATCTGGGACCCTAAACACCGGGGAGCTGTTTTTT.

The rearrangement uses TRBV10-2 and TRBJ1-1, with 7 bases lining up with TRBD1. The germline CDR1 and CDR2 sequences are WSHSY and SAAADI. The CDR3 totals 15 residues. The junction had 9 bases not matched to a gene; V was cut back by 3 bases and J by 5 bases. DNA for the CDR3: TGCGCCAGCAGTGACGGGCGTACAGGGGCAACTGAAGCTTTCTTT. Translation: CASSDGRTGATEAFF.

The J gene is TRBJ2-3, the V gene TRBV7-9; D remains ambiguous. Trimming left V 1 base short and J 6 bases short, with 8 bases between. There are 13 residues in the CDR3. Germline V CDR1 and CDR2: SEHNR, FQNEAQ (reference sequence). DNA for the CDR3: TGTGCCAGCAGCTTAGGGCCCTCGGATACGCAGTATTTT. Amino acid sequence: CASSLGPSDTQYF.

The genes are TRBV9 and TRBJ2-3; perhaps TRBD2 as D (7 bases). The CDR3 runs 15 residues. Trimming removed 0 bases from V and 4 bases from J, with 12 bases in between. CDR1 is SGDLS, CDR2 YYNGEE, per germline. In DNA, the CDR3 is TGTGCCAGCAGCGTAGGAAGGGGGGGGGCAGATACGCAGTATTTT. It is translated as CASSVGRGGADTQYF.